Presented here are 5 T cell receptor beta chains from one specimen sequenced in a study of blood T cell repertoires in COVID-19. TCRdb's copy holds only in-frame clones and misses some; the assay was immunoSEQ multiplex PCR. The data hold under 85,000 clones, with 84% observed a single time. The source material was peripheral blood. The source of these receptors is a man in his fifties with acute or convalescent COVID-19.

V and J are TRBV28 and TRBJ2-5; TRBD1 aligns across 7 bases. Germline CDR1 is MDHEN and CDR2 is SYDVKM. V lost 6 bases and J lost 4; bases outside the gene matches: 8. This CDR3 spans 14 amino acids. The CDR3 loop reads CASSPGTALETQYF. For the CDR3, the DNA is TGTGCCAGCAGCCCCGGGACAGCGTTAGAGACCCAGTACTTC. The full variable domain, with the rest looked up from reference TRBV28 and TRBJ2-5, is DVKVTQSSRYLVKRTGEKVFLECVQDMDHENMFWYRQDPGLGLRLIYFSYDVKMKEKGDIPEGYSVSREKKERFSLILESASTNQTSMYLCASSPGTALETQYFGPGTRLLVL.

The J gene is TRBJ2-5, the V gene TRBV7-2; D is possibly TRBD2 (6 bases). V gave up 7 bases and J gave up 2 bases, with 14 bases separating them. From germline, CDR1 is SGHTA and CDR2 FQGNSA. The CDR3 covers 14 residues. Here the CDR3 reads CASKKVGGQETQYF. As DNA, the CDR3 is TGTGCCAGCAAAAAGGTGGGGGGACAAGAGACCCAGTACTTC.

The genes are TRBV30 and TRBJ1-1; 9 nucleotides agree with TRBD1. The V gene's germline CDR1 is GTSNPN and CDR2 SVGIG (reference sequence). Unmatched junction bases numbered 13, after V lost 4 bases and J lost 1 base. CDR3 size: 17 residues. CDR3 sequence: CAWIPIPGQGPNTEAFF. CDR3 in DNA: TGTGCCTGGATCCCCATCCCGGGACAGGGACCGAACACTGAAGCTTTCTTT.

This chain joins TRBV19 and TRBJ2-7, with D possibly matching TRBD1 (5 bases). Trimming cost V 0 bases and J 6 bases, with 15 bases left between them. Germline-derived CDR1 and CDR2 are LNHDA and SQIVND (reference sequence). The CDR3 runs 15 residues. The CDR3 coding sequence is TGTGCCAGTAGTATAGAAGGGGCCGTCCCCGTCGAGCAGTACTTC. Translating gives CASSIEGAVPVEQYF. The full variable domain, completed using reference TRBV19 and TRBJ2-7, is DGGITQSPKYLFRKEGQNVTLSCEQNLNHDAMYWYRQDPGQGLRLIYYSQIVNDFQKGDIAEGYSVSREKKESFPLTVTSAQKNPTAFYLCASSIEGAVPVEQYFGPGTRLTVT.

In nucleotides, the CDR3 is TGTGCCAGCTCACCGGTCCGAGGACAGGGCTATGGCTACACCTTC. Protein: CASSPVRGQGYGYTF. V usage is TRBV18 and J usage is TRBJ1-2; 8 bases are a match to TRBD1. The CDR3 is 15 amino acids. J gave up 4 bases and V 3 bases, and 7 bases lay outside the gene matches. Germline V gene data show CDR1 as KGHSH and CDR2 as LQKENI.